This TCR beta chain is from a study of a mutant IDH1 vaccine in newly diagnosed glioma. The repertoire was sequenced with immunoSEQ multiplex PCR; TCRdb's copy has only in-frame clones and lacks some. The table shows tens of thousands of clones, with roughly 71% occurring only once. The time point was: week 47, end of study. The content of each vaccine dose was 300 ug of mutant IDH1 20-mer peptide, and topical imiquimod accompanied it. Of note for this clone: Its antigen is as yet unknown.

Germline V gene data show CDR1 as SGHRS and CDR2 as YFSETQ. The germline V and J ends were trimmed by 6 bases and 2 bases, with 17 bases remaining between them. The length of the CDR3 is 15 residues. The sequencing here drew on PBMCs, taken from a glioma patient whose treatment included an IDH1 peptide vaccine. The chain recombines TRBV5-1 with TRBJ1-2, with D unresolved. This TCR came from a man aged 40-55 years with glioma. CDR3 DNA: TGCGCCAGCAAACTTGGGGAAGTCTGGAACTATGGCTACACCTTC. This sequence encodes CASKLGEVWNYGYTF.